The 2 T cell receptor beta chains reported below all come from one sample, sequenced in a study of beta chain features in type 1 diabetes. TCRB transcripts that were expressed got sequenced, as all of the isolated RNA had been reverse transcribed. TCRdb keeps only in-frame clones here, not all; method: immunoSEQ multiplex PCR. Found here are some 410,000 clones, around 10% of them singletons; the top ten hold approximately 0.05%. The specimen was naive CD4+ T cells from blood. Every receptor here comes from a woman aged 18-30 years in good health.

The chain recombines TRBV18 with TRBJ1-1; D call uncertain. The germline V gene has CDR1 KGHSH and CDR2 LQKENI. Trimming stripped 1 base from V and 1 base from J, with 4 bases between. This CDR3 has 13 residues. The CDR3 loop is CASSPLPNTEAFF. As DNA, the CDR3 is TGTGCCAGCTCACCACTCCCGAACACTGAAGCTTTCTTT.

On this clone itself: Additional DNA sequences in this sample encode the identical CDR3. This sequence joins TRBV29-1 and TRBJ2-1; D gene unclear. V lost 4 bases, J lost 4 bases, and 8 bases lay in between. Germline CDR1 SQVTM, CDR2 ANQGSEA. The CDR3 runs to 12 residues. The CDR3 reads CSVVSGYNEQFF. For the CDR3, the DNA is TGCAGCGTTGTTTCTGGGTACAATGAGCAGTTCTTC.